This T cell receptor (beta chain) is from a study of tumor-infiltrating lymphocytes in localized non-small cell lung cancer. Study-wide context: Each patient gave resected tumor and non-adjacent uninvolved lung tissue. Whole-study results and caveats: Technical variation could not be separated from intratumor heterogeneity here. TCRbeta sequencing showed higher T cell infiltration in tumors than uninvolved lung.

This CDR3 contains 12 residues. Germline V gives CDR1 GTSNPN, CDR2 SVGIG (reference sequence). Trimming removed 0 bases at V and 3 bases at J, with 6 bases between. Concerning this clone itself: Its antigen is not known.

Generated by immunoSEQ multiplex PCR, the TCRdb table keeps only in-frame clones and is missing some. Counted here are about 16,000 clones, roughly three quarters occurring once; the ten biggest clones make up 8.5% to 10%. The sample taken for sequencing was lung tumor tissue. This receptor was identified in a human donor with non-small cell lung cancer. The chain uses TRBV30 and TRBJ2-7, with D perhaps being TRBD1 or TRBD2 (5 bases each). CDR3 amino acids: CAWSVGGYEQYF. CDR3 nucleotide sequence: TGTGCCTGGAGTGTTGGGGGCTACGAGCAGTACTTC.